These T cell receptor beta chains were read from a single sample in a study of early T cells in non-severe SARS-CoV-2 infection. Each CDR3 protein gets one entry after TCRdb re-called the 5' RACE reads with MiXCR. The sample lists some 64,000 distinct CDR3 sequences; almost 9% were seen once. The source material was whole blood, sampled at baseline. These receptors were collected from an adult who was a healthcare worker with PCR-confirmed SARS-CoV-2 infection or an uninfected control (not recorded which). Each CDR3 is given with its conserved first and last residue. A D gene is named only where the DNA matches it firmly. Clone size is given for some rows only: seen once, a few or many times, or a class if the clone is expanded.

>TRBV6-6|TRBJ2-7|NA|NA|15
CASSTQRTSPYEQYF
TGTGCCAGCAGTACACAGCGGACCTCCCCCTACGAGCAGTACTTC
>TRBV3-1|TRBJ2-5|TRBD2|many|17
CASSQGRAGRYQETQYF
TGTGCCAGCAGCCAGGGGCGAGCGGGAAGGTACCAAGAGACCCAGTACTTC
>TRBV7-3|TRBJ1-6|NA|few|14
CASSEQGDVSPLHF
TGTGCCAGCAGCGAACAAGGTGACGTTTCACCCCTCCACTTT
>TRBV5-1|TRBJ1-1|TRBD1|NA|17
CASSLLGQGARGGEAFF
TGCGCCAGCAGCCTGCTCGGACAGGGGGCGAGGGGCGGCGAAGCTTTCTTT
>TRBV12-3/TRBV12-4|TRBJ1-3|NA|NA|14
CASSSGTSGNTIYF
TGTGCCAGCAGTTCCGGGACCTCTGGAAACACCATATATTTT
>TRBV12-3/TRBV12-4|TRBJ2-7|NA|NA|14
CASSFQDYRYEQYF
TGTGCCAGCAGTTTTCAGGACTATCGTTACGAGCAGTACTTC
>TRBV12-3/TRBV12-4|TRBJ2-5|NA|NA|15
CASSLAWLLAGDQYF
TGTGCCAGCAGTTTAGCGTGGTTACTAGCTGGGGACCAGTACTTC
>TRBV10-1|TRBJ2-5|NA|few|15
CASSDLGQGLETQYF
TGCGCCAGCAGTGATTTGGGCCAGGGCTTGGAGACCCAGTACTTC
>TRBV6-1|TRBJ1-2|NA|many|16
CASSEGGSAEGYGYTF
TGTGCCAGCAGTGAAGGGGGCAGTGCTGAGGGCTATGGCTACACCTTC
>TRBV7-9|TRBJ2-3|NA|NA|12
CASSLERDTQYF
TGTGCCAGCAGCTTAGAGAGGGATACGCAGTATTTT
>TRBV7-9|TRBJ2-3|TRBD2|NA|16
CASSLRASGRGDTQYF
TGTGCCAGCAGCCTTCGGGCTAGCGGGAGGGGAGATACGCAGTATTTT
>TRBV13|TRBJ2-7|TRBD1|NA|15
CVSSQGPGTGYEQYF
TGTGTCAGCAGCCAGGGCCCCGGGACAGGGTACGAGCAGTACTTC
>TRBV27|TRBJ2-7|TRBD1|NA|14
CASSSGQGNWEQYF
TGTGCCAGCAGTTCAGGACAGGGGAATTGGGAGCAGTACTTC